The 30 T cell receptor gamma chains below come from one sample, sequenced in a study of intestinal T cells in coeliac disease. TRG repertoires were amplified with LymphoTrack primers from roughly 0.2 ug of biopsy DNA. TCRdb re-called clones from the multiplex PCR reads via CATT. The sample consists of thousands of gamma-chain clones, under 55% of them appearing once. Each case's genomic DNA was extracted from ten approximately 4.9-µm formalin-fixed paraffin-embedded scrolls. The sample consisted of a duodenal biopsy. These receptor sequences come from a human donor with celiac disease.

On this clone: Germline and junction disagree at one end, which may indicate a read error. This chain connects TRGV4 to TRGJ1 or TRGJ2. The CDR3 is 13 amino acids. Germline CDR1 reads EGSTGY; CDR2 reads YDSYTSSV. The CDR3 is CATWDGHYYKKLF. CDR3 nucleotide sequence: TGTGCCACCTGGGATGGCCATTATTATAAGAAACTTTTT.

CDR3 region: CATWDRRRLDYKKLF. In DNA form, the CDR3 reads TGTGCCACCTGGGACAGGCGTCGGCTCGATTATAAGAAACTCTTT. The gene calls are TRGV3 and TRGJ1 or TRGJ2. V was pared by 0 bases and J by 5 bases, with 10 bases of the junction left unmatched. Looked up from germline, CDR1 is VTNTFY and CDR2 is YDVSTARD (reference sequence). This CDR3 comprises 15 residues.

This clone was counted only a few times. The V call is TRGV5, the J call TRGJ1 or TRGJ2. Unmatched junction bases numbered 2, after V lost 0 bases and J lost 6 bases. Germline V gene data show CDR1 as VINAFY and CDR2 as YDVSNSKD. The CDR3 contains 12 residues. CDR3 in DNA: TGTGCCACCTGGGACAGGCTTTATAAGAAACTCTTT. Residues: CATWDRLYKKLF.

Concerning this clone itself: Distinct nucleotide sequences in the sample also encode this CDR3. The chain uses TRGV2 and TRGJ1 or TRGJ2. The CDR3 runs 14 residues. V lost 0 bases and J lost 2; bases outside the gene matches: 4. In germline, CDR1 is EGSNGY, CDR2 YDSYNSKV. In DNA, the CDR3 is TGTGCCACCTGGGACGGGCCCTATTATTATAAGAAACTCTTT. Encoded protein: CATWDGPYYYKKLF.

CDR3 sequence reads: CACWIYVYKKLF. CDR3 DNA sequence: TGTGCCTGCTGGATTTACGTTTATAAGAAACTCTTT. This sequence joins TRGV11 and TRGJ1 or TRGJ2. TRGV11 is filed as an ORF, its function uncertain. The J segment lost 6 bases and the V segment lost 6 bases, leaving 5 bases of the junction unmatched. CDR3 length equals 12 residues.

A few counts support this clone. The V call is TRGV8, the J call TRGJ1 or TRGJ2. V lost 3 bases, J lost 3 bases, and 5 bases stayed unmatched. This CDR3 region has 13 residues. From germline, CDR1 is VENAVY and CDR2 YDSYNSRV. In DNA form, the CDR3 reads TGTGCCACCTGGGATGATAGTTATTATAAGAAACTCTTT. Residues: CATWDDSYYKKLF.

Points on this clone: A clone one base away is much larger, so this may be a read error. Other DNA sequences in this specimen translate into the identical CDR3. CDR3 DNA sequence: TGTGCCTTGTGGGATTGGGAGCGTTATTATAAGAAACTCTTT. Its protein product is CALWDWERYYKKLF. The chain links TRGV9 to TRGJ1 or TRGJ2. The V and J ends lost 4 bases and 3 bases, in that order; junction bases with no gene match: 9. The CDR3 runs 14 residues. The germline gives CDR1 GITISATS, CDR2 ISYDGTV (reference sequence).

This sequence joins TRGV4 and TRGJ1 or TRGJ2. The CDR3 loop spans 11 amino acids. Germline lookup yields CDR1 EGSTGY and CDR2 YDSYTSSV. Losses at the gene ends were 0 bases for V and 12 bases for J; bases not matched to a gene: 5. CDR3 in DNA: TGTGCCACCTGGGATGGGCGGAGGAAACTCTTT. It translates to CATWDGRRKLF.

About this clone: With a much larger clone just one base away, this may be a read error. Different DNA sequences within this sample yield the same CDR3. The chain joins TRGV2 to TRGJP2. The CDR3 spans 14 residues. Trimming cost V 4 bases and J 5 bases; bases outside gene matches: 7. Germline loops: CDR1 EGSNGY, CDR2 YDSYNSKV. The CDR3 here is CATWDGPSDWIKTF. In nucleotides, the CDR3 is TGTGCCACCTGGGATGGGCCGAGTGATTGGATCAAGACGTTT.

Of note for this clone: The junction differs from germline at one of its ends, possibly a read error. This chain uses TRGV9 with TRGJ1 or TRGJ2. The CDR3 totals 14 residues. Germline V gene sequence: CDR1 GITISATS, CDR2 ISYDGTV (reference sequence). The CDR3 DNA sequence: TGTGCCTTGTGGGAGGCCGTGAATTATTATAGGAAACTCTTT. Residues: CALWEAVNYYRKLF.

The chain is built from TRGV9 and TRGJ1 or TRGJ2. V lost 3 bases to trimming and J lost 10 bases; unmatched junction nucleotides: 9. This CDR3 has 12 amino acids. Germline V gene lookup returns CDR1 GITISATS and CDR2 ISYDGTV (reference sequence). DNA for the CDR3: TGTGCCTTGTGGGAGCGTTACATAAAGAAACTCTTT. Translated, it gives CALWERYIKKLF.

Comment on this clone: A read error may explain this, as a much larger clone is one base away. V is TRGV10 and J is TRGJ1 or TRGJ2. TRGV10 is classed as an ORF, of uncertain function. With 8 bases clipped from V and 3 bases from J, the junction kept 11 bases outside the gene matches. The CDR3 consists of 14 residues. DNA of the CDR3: TGTGCTGCGTGGGACCTGGGATCTTATTATAAGAAACTCTTT. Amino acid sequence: CAAWDLGSYYKKLF.

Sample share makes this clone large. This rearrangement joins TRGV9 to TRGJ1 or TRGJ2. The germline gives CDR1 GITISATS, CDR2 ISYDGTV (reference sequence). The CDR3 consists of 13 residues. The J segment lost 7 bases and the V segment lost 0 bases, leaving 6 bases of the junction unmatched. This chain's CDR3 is CALWEVLGYKKLF. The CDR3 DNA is TGTGCCTTGTGGGAGGTGCTGGGGTATAAGAAACTCTTT.

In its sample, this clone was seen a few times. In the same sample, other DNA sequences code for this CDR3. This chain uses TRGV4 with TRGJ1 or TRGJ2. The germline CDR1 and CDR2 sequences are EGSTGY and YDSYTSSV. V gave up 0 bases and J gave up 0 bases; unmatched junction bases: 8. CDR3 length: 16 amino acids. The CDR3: CATWDGLPLNYYKKLF. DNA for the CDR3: TGTGCCACCTGGGATGGGCTTCCCTTGAATTATTATAAGAAACTCTTT.

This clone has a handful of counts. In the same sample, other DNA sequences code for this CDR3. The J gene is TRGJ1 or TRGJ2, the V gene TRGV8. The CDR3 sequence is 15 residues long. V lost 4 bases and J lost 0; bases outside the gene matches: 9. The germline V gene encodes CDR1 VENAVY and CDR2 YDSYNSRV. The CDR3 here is CATWDPSANYYKKLF. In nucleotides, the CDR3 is TGTGCCACCTGGGACCCTTCTGCGAATTATTATAAGAAACTCTTT.

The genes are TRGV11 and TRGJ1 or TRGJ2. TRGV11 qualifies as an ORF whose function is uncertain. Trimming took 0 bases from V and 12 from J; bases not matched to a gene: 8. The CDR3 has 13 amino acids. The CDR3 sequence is CACWIRHVVGKLF. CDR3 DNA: TGTGCCTGCTGGATTAGGCACGTCGTTGGGAAACTCTTT.

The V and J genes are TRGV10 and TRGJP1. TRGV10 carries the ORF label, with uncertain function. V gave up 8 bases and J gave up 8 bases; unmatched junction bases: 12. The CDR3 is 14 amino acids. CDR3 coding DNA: TGTGCTGCGTGGGATTTGGGGGGGGGTTGGTTCAAGATATTT. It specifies CAAWDLGGGWFKIF.

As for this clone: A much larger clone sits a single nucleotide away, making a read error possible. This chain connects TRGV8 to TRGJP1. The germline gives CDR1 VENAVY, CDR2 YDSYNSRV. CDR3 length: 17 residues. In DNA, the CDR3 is TGTGCCACCTGGGATAGGCCAAGAGAAGCCACTAGTTGGTTCAAGATATTT. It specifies CATWDRPREATSWFKIF.

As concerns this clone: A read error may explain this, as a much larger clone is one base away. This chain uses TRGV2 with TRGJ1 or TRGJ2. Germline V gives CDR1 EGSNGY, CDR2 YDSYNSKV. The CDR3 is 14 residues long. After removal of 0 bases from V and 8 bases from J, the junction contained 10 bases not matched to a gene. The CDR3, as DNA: TGTGCCACCTGGGACGGGCTAGGTGGTCATAAGAAACTCTTT. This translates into CATWDGLGGHKKLF.

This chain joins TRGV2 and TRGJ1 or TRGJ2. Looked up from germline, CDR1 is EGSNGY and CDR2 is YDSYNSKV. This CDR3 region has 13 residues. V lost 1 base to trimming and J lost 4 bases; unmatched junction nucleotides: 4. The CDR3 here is CATWDGFYYKKLF. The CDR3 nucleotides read TGTGCCACCTGGGACGGATTCTATTATAAGAAACTCTTT.

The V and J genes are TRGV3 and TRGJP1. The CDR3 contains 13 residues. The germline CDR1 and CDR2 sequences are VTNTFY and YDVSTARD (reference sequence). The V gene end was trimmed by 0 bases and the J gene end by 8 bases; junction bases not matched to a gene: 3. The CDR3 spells CATWDRPGWFKIF. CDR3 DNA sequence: TGTGCCACCTGGGACAGGCCGGGTTGGTTCAAGATATTT.

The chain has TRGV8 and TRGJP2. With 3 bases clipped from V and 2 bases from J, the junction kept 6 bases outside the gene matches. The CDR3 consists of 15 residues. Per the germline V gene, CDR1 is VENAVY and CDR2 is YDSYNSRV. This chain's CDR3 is CATWDLGSSDWIKTF. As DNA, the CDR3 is TGTGCCACCTGGGATCTCGGGAGTAGTGATTGGATCAAGACGTTT.

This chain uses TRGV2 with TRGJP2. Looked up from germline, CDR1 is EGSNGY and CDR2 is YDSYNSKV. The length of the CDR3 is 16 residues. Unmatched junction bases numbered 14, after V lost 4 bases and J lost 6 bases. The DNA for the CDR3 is TGTGCCACCTGGGAGGCCCGGGGGGTAGGTGATTGGATCAAGACGTTT. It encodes CATWEARGVGDWIKTF.

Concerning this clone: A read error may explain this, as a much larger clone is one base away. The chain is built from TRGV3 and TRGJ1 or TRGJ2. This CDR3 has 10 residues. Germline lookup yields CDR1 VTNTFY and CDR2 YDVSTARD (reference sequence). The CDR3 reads CATWGYRKLF. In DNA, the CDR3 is TGTGCCACCTGGGGTTATAGGAAACTCTTT.

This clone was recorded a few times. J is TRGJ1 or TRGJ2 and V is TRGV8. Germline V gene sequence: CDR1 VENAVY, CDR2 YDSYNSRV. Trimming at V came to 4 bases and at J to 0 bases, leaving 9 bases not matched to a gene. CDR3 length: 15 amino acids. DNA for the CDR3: TGTGCCACCTGGGAACGGCCAATGAATTATTATAAGAAACTCTTT. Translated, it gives CATWERPMNYYKKLF.

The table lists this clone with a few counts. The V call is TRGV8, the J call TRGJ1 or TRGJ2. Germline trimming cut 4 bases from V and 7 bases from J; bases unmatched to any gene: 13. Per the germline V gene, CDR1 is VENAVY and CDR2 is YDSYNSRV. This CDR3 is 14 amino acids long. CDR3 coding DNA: TGTGCCACCTGGGACCGGACAATGGAATATAAGAAACTCTTT. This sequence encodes CATWDRTMEYKKLF.

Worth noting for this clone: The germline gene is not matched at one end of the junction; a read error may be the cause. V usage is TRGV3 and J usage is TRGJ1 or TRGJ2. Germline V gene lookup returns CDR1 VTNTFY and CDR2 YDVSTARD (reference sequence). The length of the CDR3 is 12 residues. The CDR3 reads CAPGTTYYKKLF. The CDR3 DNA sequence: TGCGCACCTGGGACAACCTATTATAAGAAACTCTTT.

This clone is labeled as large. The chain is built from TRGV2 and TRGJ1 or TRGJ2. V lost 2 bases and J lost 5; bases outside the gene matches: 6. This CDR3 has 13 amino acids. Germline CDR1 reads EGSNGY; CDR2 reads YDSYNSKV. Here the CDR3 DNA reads TGTGCCACCTGGGACGACCTTAATTATAAGAAACTCTTT. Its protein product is CATWDDLNYKKLF.

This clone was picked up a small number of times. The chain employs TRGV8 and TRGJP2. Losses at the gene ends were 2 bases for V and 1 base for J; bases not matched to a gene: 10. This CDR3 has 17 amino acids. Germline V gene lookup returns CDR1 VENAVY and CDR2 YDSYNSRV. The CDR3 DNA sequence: TGTGCCACCTGGGATAATCGAGGGGGTAGTAGTGATTGGATCAAGACGTTT. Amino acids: CATWDNRGGSSDWIKTF.

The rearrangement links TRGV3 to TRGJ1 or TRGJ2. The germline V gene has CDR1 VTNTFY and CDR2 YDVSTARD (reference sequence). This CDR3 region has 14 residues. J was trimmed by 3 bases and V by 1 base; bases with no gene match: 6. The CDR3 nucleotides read TGTGCCACCTGGGACAGTCCCACTTATTATAAGAAACTCTTT. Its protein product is CATWDSPTYYKKLF.